The source of this T cell receptor (beta chain) is a study of early T cells in non-severe SARS-CoV-2 infection. General study findings and limits: Using VDJdb, the matching emphasized anti-spike CD8 responses while missing private and CD4 specificities.

This clonotype was seen only a few times. The antigen remains undetermined. This CDR3 is 16 amino acids long. The germline V gene encodes CDR1 DFQATT and CDR2 SNEGSKA (reference sequence). Trimming cost V 0 bases and J 0 bases, with 12 bases left between them. MiXCR, run by TCRdb on the 5' RACE reads, gives a single entry per CDR3 protein. This sample carries over 25,000 distinct CDR3 sequences, under 7.5% of them seen once, and the ten largest clones take approximately 4.1%. The TCR was taken from an adult who was a healthcare worker with PCR-confirmed SARS-CoV-2 infection or an uninfected control (not recorded which). The specimen sequenced was whole blood. The chain joins TRBV20-1 to TRBJ1-5; perhaps TRBD1 as D (5 bases). CDR3 in amino acids: CSARDLGGGSNQPQHF. DNA of the CDR3: TGCAGTGCTAGAGATCTAGGTGGGGGTAGCAATCAGCCCCAGCATTTT.